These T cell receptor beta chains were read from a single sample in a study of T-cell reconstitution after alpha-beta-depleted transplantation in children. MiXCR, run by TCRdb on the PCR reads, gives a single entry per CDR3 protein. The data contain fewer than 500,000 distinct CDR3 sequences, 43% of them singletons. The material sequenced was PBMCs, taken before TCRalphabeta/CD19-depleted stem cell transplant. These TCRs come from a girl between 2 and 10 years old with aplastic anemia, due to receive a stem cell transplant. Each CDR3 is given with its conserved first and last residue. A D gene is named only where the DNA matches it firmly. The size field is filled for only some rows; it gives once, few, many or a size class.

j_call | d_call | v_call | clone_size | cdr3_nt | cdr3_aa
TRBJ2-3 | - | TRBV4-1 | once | TGCGCCAGCAGCCAAGATCGTCGCATGCAGTATTTT | CASSQDRRMQYF
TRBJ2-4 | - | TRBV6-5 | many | TGTGCCAGCAGTTACTCCTCGGGGAAAAACATTCAGTACTTC | CASSYSSGKNIQYF
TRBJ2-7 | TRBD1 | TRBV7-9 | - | TGTGCCAGCAGCTCTGTGGGACAGAGGAGCTCCTACGAGCAGTACTTC | CASSSVGQRSSYEQYF
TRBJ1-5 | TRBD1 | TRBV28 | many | TGTGCCAGCAGTGACAGGGGAAACAATCAGCCCCAGCATTTT | CASSDRGNNQPQHF
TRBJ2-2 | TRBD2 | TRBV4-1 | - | TGCGCCAGCAGCCAAGATCCCCCACTAGCGGTAAACACCGGGGAGCTGTTTTTT | CASSQDPPLAVNTGELFF
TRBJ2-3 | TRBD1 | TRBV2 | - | TGTGCCAGCAGGGAGCTTCCCGGGACAGGGGGCGTCGGAGATACGCAGTATTTT | CASRELPGTGGVGDTQYF
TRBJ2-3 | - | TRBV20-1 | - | TGCAGTGCCTCTCAGACGAGACCCAGCACAGATACGCAGTATTTT | CSASQTRPSTDTQYF
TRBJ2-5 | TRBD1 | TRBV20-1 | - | TGCAGTGCTAGATGGTCAGGGGGCCTCCAAGAGACCCAGTACTTC | CSARWSGGLQETQYF
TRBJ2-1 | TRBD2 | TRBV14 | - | TGTGCCAGCAGCAGCCTAGCGGACAATGAGCAGTTCTTC | CASSSLADNEQFF
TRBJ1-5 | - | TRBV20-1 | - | TGCAGTGCGACTTGGGGAGTTGGCAATCAGCCCCAGCATTTT | CSATWGVGNQPQHF
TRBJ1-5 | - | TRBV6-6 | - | TGTGCCAGCAGGGACGGTGGCAATCAGCCCCAGCATTTT | CASRDGGNQPQHF
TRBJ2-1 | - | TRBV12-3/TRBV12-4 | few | TGTGCCAGCAGTATCGACTTGAATGAGCAGTTCTTC | CASSIDLNEQFF
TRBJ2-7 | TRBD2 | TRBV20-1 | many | TGCAGTGCTTTGGGACTAGCGGGATCCTACGAGCAGTACTTC | CSALGLAGSYEQYF
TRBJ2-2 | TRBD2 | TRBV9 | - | TGTGCCAGCAGCGCAAGCGGGACTAGCGGGTTGAACGGGGAGCTGTTTTTT | CASSASGTSGLNGELFF
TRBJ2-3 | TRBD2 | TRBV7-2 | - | TGTGCCAGCAGCTTAGCGGTCTTAGCGGGTCGGGGGGGAGATACGCAGTATTTT | CASSLAVLAGRGGDTQYF
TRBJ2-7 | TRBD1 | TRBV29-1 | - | TGCAGCGGACAGGGGGCTTACGAGCAGTACTTC | CSGQGAYEQYF
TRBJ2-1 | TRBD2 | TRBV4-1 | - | TGCGCCAGCAGCTCATCTAGCGGGGGGGAAGATGAGCAGTTCTTC | CASSSSSGGEDEQFF
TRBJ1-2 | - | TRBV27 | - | TGTGCCAGCAGTTTCTGGCGGTCCGGTGGCTACACCTTC | CASSFWRSGGYTF
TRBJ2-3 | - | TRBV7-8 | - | TGTGCCAGCAGCCGTGGACAGGGAGGGGGAACAGATACGCAGTATTTT | CASSRGQGGGTDTQYF
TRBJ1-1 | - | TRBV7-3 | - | TGTGCCAGCAGCGAACAGGGCTTCTTTGACACTGAAGCTTTCTTT | CASSEQGFFDTEAFF
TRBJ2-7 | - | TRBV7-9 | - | TGTGCCAGCAGCCCCGGGCTCGGTTTGGCCACCTACGAGCAGTACTTC | CASSPGLGLATYEQYF
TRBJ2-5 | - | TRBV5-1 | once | TGCGCCAGCAGCGTTCCCCGGGGATACCAAGAGACCCAGTACTTC | CASSVPRGYQETQYF
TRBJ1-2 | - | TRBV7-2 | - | TGTGCCAGCAGCTTAGGCCCAGGGTCCTCGTCCTATGGCTACACCTTC | CASSLGPGSSSYGYTF